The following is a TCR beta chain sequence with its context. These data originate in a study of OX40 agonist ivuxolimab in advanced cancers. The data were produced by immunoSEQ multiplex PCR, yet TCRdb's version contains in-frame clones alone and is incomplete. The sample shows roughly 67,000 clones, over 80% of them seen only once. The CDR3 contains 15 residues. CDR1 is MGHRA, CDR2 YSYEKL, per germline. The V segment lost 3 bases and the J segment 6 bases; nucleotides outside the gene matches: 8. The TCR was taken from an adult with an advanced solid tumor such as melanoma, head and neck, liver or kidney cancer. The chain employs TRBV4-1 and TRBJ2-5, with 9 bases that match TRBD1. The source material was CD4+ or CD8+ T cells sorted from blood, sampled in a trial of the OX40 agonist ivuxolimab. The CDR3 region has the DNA TGCGCCAGCAGCCAGTACGGGACAGGGAAAAAGACCCAGTACTTC. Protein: CASSQYGTGKKTQYF.